A single sample is the source of the 30 T cell receptor beta chains below, sequenced in a study of T cell repertoires in cytomegalovirus infection. TCRdb re-called the reads through MiXCR, storing one row per CDR3 protein. The repertoire consists of about 250,000 distinct CDR3 sequences, with roughly an eighth occurring once and the leading ten covering 1.6%. Specimen: PBMCs. These receptors all come from a human donor in good health (CMV status not recorded). Some clones in this sample may be carry-over from other donors' samples.

This clonotype showed up many times. The V call is TRBV7-3, the J call TRBJ1-4; 7 bases are shared with TRBD1. This CDR3 contains 19 residues. The junction had 15 bases not matched to a gene; V was cut back by 1 base and J by 4 bases. CDR1 SGHTA and CDR2 FQGTGA come from the germline V gene. This CDR3 is CASSLNHWDATGLNEKLFF. Here the CDR3 DNA reads TGTGCCAGCAGCTTAAATCATTGGGATGCGACAGGGCTTAATGAAAAACTGTTTTTT.

This clonotype was seen ten or more times. The rearrangement joins TRBV6-5 to TRBJ2-3, with D possibly being TRBD1 or TRBD2 (5 bases each). This CDR3 spans 13 amino acids. Germline V gene data show CDR1 as MNHEY and CDR2 as SVGAGI. V shed 0 bases and J shed 7 bases, with 8 bases lying between them. Here the CDR3 reads CASSYSKGHTQYF. CDR3 bases: TGTGCCAGCAGTTACTCGAAGGGACATACGCAGTATTTT.

This clonotype was detected ten times or more. The CDR3, as DNA: TGTGCCACCGGGACAGGTTCCTACGAGCAGTACTTC. Its protein is CATGTGSYEQYF. This chain connects TRBV6-1 to TRBJ2-7, with 8 positions matching TRBD1. Trimming cost V 10 bases and J 1 base; bases outside gene matches: 3. Per germline, CDR1 MNHNS and CDR2 SASEGT. The CDR3 sequence is 12 residues long.

This clonotype was counted only a few times. The chain combines TRBV5-6 with TRBJ2-4, with D perhaps given as TRBD1 or TRBD2 (6 bases each). The CDR3 consists of 14 residues. V dropped 1 base and J dropped 6 bases, with 11 bases sitting between them. Per the germline V gene, CDR1 is SGHDT and CDR2 is YYEEEE. The CDR3 DNA follows: TGTGCCAGCAGCTTGAGGGGGGTGGGAAACATTCAGTACTTC. The encoded protein is CASSLRGVGNIQYF.

This clonotype was observed at least ten times. The rearrangement links TRBV5-1 to TRBJ2-7, with TRBD2 matching 11 bases. Losses at the gene ends were 4 bases for V and 2 bases for J; bases not matched to a gene: 8. CDR1 and CDR2 (germline): SGHRS, YFSETQ. This CDR3 is built from 16 residues. For the CDR3, the DNA is TGCGCCAGCAGCGAAACTAGCGGGGGACTCACCTACGAGCAGTACTTC. Amino acid sequence: CASSETSGGLTYEQYF.

Concerning this clonotype itself: The final CDR3 position lacks the conserved phenylalanine or tryptophan, pointing to a likely read error. This chain connects TRBV7-2 to TRBJ1-1; 7 bases map to TRBD1. The ends lost 4 bases at V and 1 base at J; junction bases unmatched: 9. Germline loops: CDR1 SGHTA, CDR2 FQGNSA. CDR3 length: 16 amino acids. DNA of the CDR3: TGTGCCAGCAGCTCAGTCGCAGGGGGTCGGAACACTGAAGCTTTCTCT. Amino acids: CASSSVAGGRNTEAFS.

The table lists this clonotype with many counts. The V gene is TRBV7-2, the J gene TRBJ2-7; D tentatively fits TRBD1 or TRBD2 (6 bases each). V was clipped by 5 bases and J by 0 bases, with 11 bases between them. The CDR3 has 14 amino acids. The V gene's germline CDR1 is SGHTA and CDR2 FQGNSA. The CDR3 DNA follows: TGTGCCAGCAGCCCCAGGGGACTCTCCTACGAGCAGTACTTC. Translated, it gives CASSPRGLSYEQYF.

The sample holds a few counts of this clonotype. The J gene is TRBJ2-5, the V gene TRBV7-7, with 10 bases that match TRBD2. This CDR3 spans 17 amino acids. J gave up 4 bases and V 5 bases, and 13 bases lay outside the gene matches. Germline V gives CDR1 SSHAT, CDR2 FNYEAQ (reference sequence). The CDR3: CASSLGLAGAGGETQYF. The CDR3 DNA is TGTGCCAGCAGCCTCGGGCTAGCGGGGGCTGGGGGAGAGACCCAGTACTTC. The full variable domain, with the rest looked up from reference TRBV7-7 and TRBJ2-5, is GAGVSQSPRYKVTKRGQDVTLRCDPISSHATLYWYQQALGQGPEFLTYFNYEAQPDKSGLPSDRFSAERPEGSISTLTIQRTEQRDSAMYRCASSLGLAGAGGETQYFGPGTRLLVL.

In its sample, this clonotype was seen a few times. The chain employs TRBV12-3 or TRBV12-4 and TRBJ1-1, with a possible D match to TRBD1 (5 bases). V was clipped by 6 bases and J by 6 bases, with 11 bases between them. The CDR3 covers 12 residues. CDR3 residues: CASSWGKSEAFF. The CDR3 bases are TGTGCCAGCAGCTGGGGGAAGTCTGAAGCTTTCTTT.

This clonotype was picked up many times. The rearrangement uses TRBV28 and TRBJ2-7; weak D call: TRBD1 (5 bases). This CDR3 comprises 14 residues. The ends were cut back, 7 bases at V and 1 base at J, with 14 bases in the middle. Germline lookup yields CDR1 MDHEN and CDR2 SYDVKM. CDR3 in DNA: TGTGCCAGCAATCCAGGGTCCTCGTCCTACGAGCAGTACTTC. This encodes CASNPGSSSYEQYF. Variable domain in full (rest from reference TRBV28 and TRBJ2-7): DVKVTQSSRYLVKRTGEKVFLECVQDMDHENMFWYRQDPGLGLRLIYFSYDVKMKEKGDIPEGYSVSREKKERFSLILESASTNQTSMYLCASNPGSSSYEQYFGPGTRLTVT.

This clonotype appeared many times. This sequence joins TRBV7-2 and TRBJ2-5, with D hard to call. CDR1 is SGHTA and CDR2 is FQGNSA in the germline V gene. Trimming took 7 bases from V and 0 from J, leaving 6 bases between them. The CDR3 spans 12 residues. This CDR3 is CASMRYQETQYF. The CDR3 DNA reads TGTGCCAGCATGCGGTACCAAGAGACCCAGTACTTC. Full variable domain (outside the CDR3, taken from reference TRBV7-2 and TRBJ2-5): GAGVSQSPSNKVTEKGKDVELRCDPISGHTALYWYRQSLGQGLEFLIYFQGNSAPDKSGLPSDRFSAERTGGSVSTLTIQRTQQEDSAVYLCASMRYQETQYFGPGTRLLVL.

This clonotype occurred a few times. CDR3 sequence: CASSSQSPGRGNSPLHF. In DNA, the CDR3 is TGTGCCAGTAGTTCGCAGAGCCCGGGCAGAGGGAATTCACCCCTCCACTTT. The V gene is TRBV19, the J gene TRBJ1-6, with D unresolved. The CDR3 extends over 17 amino acids. Trimming removed 5 bases at V and 7 bases at J, with 21 bases between. The germline gives CDR1 LNHDA, CDR2 SQIVND (reference sequence).

CDR3 bases: TGTGCTACCCTCCAGGGGGGGGGACTTTACGAGCAGTACTTC. Protein product: CATLQGGGLYEQYF. This chain links TRBV12-5 with TRBJ2-7; D possibly uses TRBD1 or TRBD2 (7 bases each). V lost 10 bases and J 4 bases, leaving 20 bases between the germline ends. The CDR3 is 14 amino acids. CDR1 and CDR2 (germline): LGHNT, FRNRAP.

The sample holds many counts of this clonotype. The gene calls are TRBV5-5 and TRBJ1-2, with 7 bases lining up with TRBD1. This CDR3 region has 15 residues. Germline CDR1 SGHKS, CDR2 YYEKEE (reference sequence). J was trimmed by 4 bases and V by 3 bases; bases with no gene match: 9. In DNA, the CDR3 is TGTGCCAGCAGCTCGCTGGGGACAGTCTCCTATGGCTACACCTTC. Translation gives CASSSLGTVSYGYTF.

The sample holds many counts of this clonotype. V and J are TRBV6-2 or TRBV6-3 and TRBJ1-1; the D gene is possibly TRBD1 (5 bases). CDR1 is MNHEY and CDR2 is SVGEGT in the germline V gene. The CDR3 contains 13 residues. Trimming pared 5 bases from V and 4 bases from J, leaving 11 bases between. CDR3 bases: TGTGCCAGCAGTGACGGGGCAGCCACTGAAGCTTTCTTT. It specifies CASSDGAATEAFF.

This clonotype was seen only once. This clone may be a read error of a much larger clone one base away. V usage is TRBV6-2 or TRBV6-3 and J usage is TRBJ2-1; 8 bases map to TRBD2. V lost 6 bases and J lost 6; bases outside the gene matches: 10. This CDR3 comprises 15 residues. Germline lookup yields CDR1 MNHEY and CDR2 SVGEGT. CDR3 DNA sequence: TGTGCCAGCAGGCCTGGGCGGGGGGATACCAATGAGCAGTTCTTC. This translates into CASRPGRGDTNEQFF.

This clonotype was detected many times. The CDR3 coding sequence is TGTGCCAGTAGTACGGTAGACCAGCCCCAGCATTTT. It yields the protein CASSTVDQPQHF. The V call is TRBV19, the J call TRBJ1-5; D unresolved. This CDR3 spans 12 amino acids. V was shortened by 4 bases and J by 7 bases, with 8 bases between the two germline ends. Germline CDR1 LNHDA, CDR2 SQIVND (reference sequence).

This clonotype appeared many times. This rearrangement joins TRBV19 to TRBJ1-1; D is perhaps TRBD1 (6 bases). Germline assignment: CDR1 LNHDA and CDR2 SQIVND (reference sequence). V dropped 4 bases and J dropped 5 bases, with 17 bases sitting between them. CDR3 length: 15 amino acids. CDR3 DNA: TGTGCCAGTAGTACCCAAGCACAGGGAGGAACTGAAGCTTTCTTT. Protein product: CASSTQAQGGTEAFF.

This clonotype was counted a few times. The gene calls are TRBV14 and TRBJ1-2; no firm D call. V dropped 7 bases and J dropped 2 bases, with 8 bases sitting between them. The CDR3 sequence is 12 residues long. Germline CDR1 SGHDN, CDR2 FVKESK. The CDR3 DNA follows: TGTGCCAGCAAGGGATTGAACTATGGCTACACCTTC. Amino acids: CASKGLNYGYTF.

This clonotype was observed many times. An end of the junction differs from the germline gene, which may be a read error. CDR3 loop: CASRLGGIENTEAFF. CDR3 in DNA: TGTGCCAGCCGTTTGGGGGGGATTGAGAACACTGAAGCTTTCTTT. J is TRBJ1-1 and V is TRBV28; possible D gene TRBD1, 5 bases. Germline V lookup: CDR1 MDHEN, CDR2 SYDVKM. The CDR3 spans 15 residues.

This clonotype was seen once. This chain joins TRBV29-1 and TRBJ2-1, with TRBD2 identical over 11 bases. Looked up from germline, CDR1 is SQVTM and CDR2 is ANQGSEA. V lost 6 bases to trimming and J lost 5 bases; unmatched junction nucleotides: 6. CDR3 size: 14 residues. As DNA, the CDR3 is TGCAGCGTGGGGACTAGCGGATCAAACAATGAGCAGTTCTTC. Its translation: CSVGTSGSNNEQFF.

The V gene is TRBV2, the J gene TRBJ1-1; D is undetermined. This CDR3 spans 13 amino acids. Trimming cost V 6 bases and J 7 bases, with 15 bases left between them. Germline lookup yields CDR1 SNHLY and CDR2 FYNNEI. The CDR3 coding sequence is TGTGCCAGCAGCCTAGTGAAGTATGGTGAAGCTTTCTTT. Protein sequence: CASSLVKYGEAFF.

A few counts support this clonotype. The rearrangement uses TRBV6-2 or TRBV6-3 and TRBJ2-5; TRBD2 might be the D (6 bases). This CDR3 contains 14 residues. Germline loops: CDR1 MNHEY, CDR2 SVGEGT. The V gene lost 8 bases and the J gene lost 7 bases, with 20 bases spanning the gap. Written as DNA, the CDR3 is TGTGCCAGCCTATCCGCGGAGGGCCTGGGGACCCAGTACTTC. It specifies CASLSAEGLGTQYF.

The CDR3 loop reads CASYRGQSYEQYF. The CDR3 nucleotides are TGTGCCAGCTACCGAGGACAGTCCTACGAGCAGTACTTC. V usage is TRBV6-2 or TRBV6-3 and J usage is TRBJ2-7; TRBD1 is a possible D gene (6 bases). V was shortened by 8 bases and J by 1 base, with 12 bases between the two germline ends. The CDR3 totals 13 residues. The germline V gene encodes CDR1 MNHEY and CDR2 SVGEGT.

This clonotype was picked up a small number of times. The chain is built from TRBV5-1 and TRBJ2-5; the D gene is possibly TRBD1 (5 bases). Trimming stripped 4 bases from V and 5 bases from J, with 21 bases between. Germline V gives CDR1 SGHRS, CDR2 YFSETQ. There are 16 residues in the CDR3. This chain's CDR3 is CASSPDPPRARETQYF. CDR3 DNA: TGCGCCAGCAGCCCAGACCCTCCCAGGGCTCGGGAGACCCAGTACTTC.

The chain carries TRBV20-1 and TRBJ2-6; D ambiguous. The CDR3 spans 15 residues. Trimming cost V 0 bases and J 4 bases, with 10 bases left between them. CDR1 and CDR2 (germline): DFQATT, SNEGSKA (reference sequence). The CDR3 here is CSARDPGAGANVLTF. As DNA, the CDR3 is TGCAGTGCTAGAGATCCTGGTGCAGGGGCCAACGTCCTGACTTTC.

The V and J genes are TRBV28 and TRBJ2-7, with TRBD2 identical over 7 bases. Germline assignment: CDR1 MDHEN and CDR2 SYDVKM. Trimming cost V 8 bases and J 4 bases; bases outside gene matches: 5. The CDR3 runs 12 residues. The CDR3, as DNA: TGTGCCAGCTGGGACTACACATACGAGCAGTACTTC. Protein sequence: CASWDYTYEQYF.

V gene TRBV9 combines with J gene TRBJ1-2; 7 positions agree with TRBD1. Germline values: CDR1 SGDLS, CDR2 YYNGEE. CDR3 length: 13 amino acids. V shed 3 bases, J shed 7 bases, and the junction held 6 bases outside the gene matches. CDR3 bases: TGTGCCAGCAGCGCAGACAGGGCTCGTGGCTACACCTTC. Amino acid sequence: CASSADRARGYTF.

This chain links TRBV28 with TRBJ1-5; 8 bases are shared with TRBD1. Losses at the gene ends were 2 bases for V and 2 bases for J; bases not matched to a gene: 8. Germline assignment: CDR1 MDHEN and CDR2 SYDVKM. The length of the CDR3 is 17 residues. CDR3 residues: CASSLIVGQGRNQPQHF. The CDR3 bases are TGTGCCAGCAGTTTAATTGTAGGACAGGGACGCAATCAGCCCCAGCATTTT.

This clonotype was observed many times. The gene calls are TRBV6-2 or TRBV6-3 and TRBJ1-2, with 9 nucleotides matching TRBD1. The CDR3 totals 14 residues. V lost 4 bases and J lost 4; bases outside the gene matches: 4. Germline V CDR1 and CDR2: MNHEY, SVGEGT. Here the CDR3 DNA reads TGTGCCAGCAGTTCTACAGGGGGCGGCTATGGCTACACCTTC. Encoded protein: CASSSTGGGYGYTF.